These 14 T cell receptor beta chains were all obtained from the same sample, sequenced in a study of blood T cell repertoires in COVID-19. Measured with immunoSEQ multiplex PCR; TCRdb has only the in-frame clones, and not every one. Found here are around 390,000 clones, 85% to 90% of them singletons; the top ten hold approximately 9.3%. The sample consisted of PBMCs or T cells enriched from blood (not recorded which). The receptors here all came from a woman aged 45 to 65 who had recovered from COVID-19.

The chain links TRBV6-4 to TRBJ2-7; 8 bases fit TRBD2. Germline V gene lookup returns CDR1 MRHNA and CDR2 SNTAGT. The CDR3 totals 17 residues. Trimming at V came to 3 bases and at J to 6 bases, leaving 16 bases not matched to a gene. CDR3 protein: CASSDQAGGHRSGEQYF. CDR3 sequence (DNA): TGTGCCAGCAGTGATCAGGCGGGGGGACATCGATCCGGCGAGCAGTACTTC.

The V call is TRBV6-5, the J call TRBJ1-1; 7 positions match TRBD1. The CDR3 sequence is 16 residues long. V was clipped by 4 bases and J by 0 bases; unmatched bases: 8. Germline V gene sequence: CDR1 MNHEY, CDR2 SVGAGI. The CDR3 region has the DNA TGTGCCAGCAGTTGGGACAGAAAGGTCATGAACACTGAAGCTTTCTTT. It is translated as CASSWDRKVMNTEAFF.

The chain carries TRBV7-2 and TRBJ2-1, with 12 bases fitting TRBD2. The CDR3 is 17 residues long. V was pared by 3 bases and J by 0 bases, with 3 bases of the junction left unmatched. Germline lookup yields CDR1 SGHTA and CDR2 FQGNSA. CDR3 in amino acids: CASSFPSGGASYNEQFF. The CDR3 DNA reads TGTGCCAGCAGCTTTCCTAGCGGGGGGGCCTCCTACAATGAGCAGTTCTTC. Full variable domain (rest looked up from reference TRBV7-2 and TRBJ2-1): GAGVSQSPSNKVTEKGKDVELRCDPISGHTALYWYRQSLGQGLEFLIYFQGNSAPDKSGLPSDRFSAERTGGSVSTLTIQRTQQEDSAVYLCASSFPSGGASYNEQFFGPGTRLTVL.

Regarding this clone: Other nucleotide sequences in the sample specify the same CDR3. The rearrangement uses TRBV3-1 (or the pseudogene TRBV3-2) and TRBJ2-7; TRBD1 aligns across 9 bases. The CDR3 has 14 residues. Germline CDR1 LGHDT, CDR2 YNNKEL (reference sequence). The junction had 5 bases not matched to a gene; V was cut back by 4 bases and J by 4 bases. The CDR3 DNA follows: TGTGCCAGCAGCCTCGGGACAGGGTCGTACGAGCAGTACTTC. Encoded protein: CASSLGTGSYEQYF.

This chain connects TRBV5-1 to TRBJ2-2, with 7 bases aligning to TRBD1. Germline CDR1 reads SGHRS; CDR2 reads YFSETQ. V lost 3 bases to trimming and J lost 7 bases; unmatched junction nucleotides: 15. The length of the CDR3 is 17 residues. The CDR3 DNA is TGCGCCAGCAGCTGGACGAGATACAGGGGTCGGGTCGGGGAGCTGTTTTTT. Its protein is CASSWTRYRGRVGELFF.

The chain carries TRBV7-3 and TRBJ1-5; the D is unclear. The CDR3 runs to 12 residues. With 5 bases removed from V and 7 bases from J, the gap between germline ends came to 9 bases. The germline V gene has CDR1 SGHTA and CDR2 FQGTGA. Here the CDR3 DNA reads TGTGCCAGCAGCCCGGGCGGGCAGCCCCAGCATTTT. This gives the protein CASSPGGQPQHF.

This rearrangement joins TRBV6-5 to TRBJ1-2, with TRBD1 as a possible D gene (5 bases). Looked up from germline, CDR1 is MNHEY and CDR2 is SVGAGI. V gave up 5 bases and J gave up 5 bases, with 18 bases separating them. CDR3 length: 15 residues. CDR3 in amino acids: CASSQSMGRGYGYTF. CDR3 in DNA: TGTGCCAGCAGTCAAAGTATGGGGCGGGGATATGGCTACACCTTC.

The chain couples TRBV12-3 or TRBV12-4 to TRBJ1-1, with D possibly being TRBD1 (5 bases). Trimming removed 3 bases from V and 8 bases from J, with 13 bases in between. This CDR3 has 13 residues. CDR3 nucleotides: TGTGCCAGCAGTTTCTCTGGGGGAGGCGAAGCTTTCTTT. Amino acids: CASSFSGGGEAFF.

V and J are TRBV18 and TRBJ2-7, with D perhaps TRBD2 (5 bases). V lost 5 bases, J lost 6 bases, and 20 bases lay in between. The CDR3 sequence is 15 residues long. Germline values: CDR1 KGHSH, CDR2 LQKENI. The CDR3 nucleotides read TGTGCCAGCTCAAAAATTGAGGAGGTCCTGGCCGAGCAGTACTTC. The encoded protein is CASSKIEEVLAEQYF. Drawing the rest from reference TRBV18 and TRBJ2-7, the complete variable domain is NAGVMQNPRHLVRRRGQEARLRCSPMKGHSHVYWYRQLPEEGLKFMVYLQKENIIDESGMPKERFSAEFPKEGPSILRIQQVVRGDSAAYFCASSKIEEVLAEQYFGPGTRLTVT.

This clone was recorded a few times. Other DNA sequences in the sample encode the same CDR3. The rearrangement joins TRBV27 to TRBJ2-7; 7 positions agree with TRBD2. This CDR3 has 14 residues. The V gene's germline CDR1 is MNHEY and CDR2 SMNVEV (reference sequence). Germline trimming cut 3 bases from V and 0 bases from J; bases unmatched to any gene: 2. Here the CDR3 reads CASSLGGPSYEQYF. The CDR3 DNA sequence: TGTGCCAGCAGTTTGGGAGGGCCCTCCTACGAGCAGTACTTC.

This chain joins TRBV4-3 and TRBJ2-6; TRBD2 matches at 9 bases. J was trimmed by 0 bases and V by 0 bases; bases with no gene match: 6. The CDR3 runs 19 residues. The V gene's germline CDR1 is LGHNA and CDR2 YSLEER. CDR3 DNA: TGCGCCAGCAGCCAAGATCAACTAGCGGGCTCCTCTGGGGCCAACGTCCTGACTTTC. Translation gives CASSQDQLAGSSGANVLTF.

This CDR3 reads CASSNQRGGKETQYF. The CDR3 nucleotides read TGTGCCAGCAGTAACCAGCGGGGGGGTAAAGAGACCCAGTACTTC. The J gene is TRBJ2-5, the V gene TRBV6-2 or TRBV6-3, with 10 bases matching TRBD2. V shed 5 bases, J shed 3 bases, and the junction held 6 bases outside the gene matches. From germline, CDR1 is MNHEY and CDR2 SVGEGT. This CDR3 region has 15 residues.

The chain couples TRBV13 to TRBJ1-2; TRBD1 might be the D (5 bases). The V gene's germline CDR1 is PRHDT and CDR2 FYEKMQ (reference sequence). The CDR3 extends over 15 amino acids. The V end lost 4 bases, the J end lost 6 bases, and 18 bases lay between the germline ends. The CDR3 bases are TGTGCCAGCAGCTCCCCGACATTGGGGCTAAATGGCTACACCTTC. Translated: CASSSPTLGLNGYTF.

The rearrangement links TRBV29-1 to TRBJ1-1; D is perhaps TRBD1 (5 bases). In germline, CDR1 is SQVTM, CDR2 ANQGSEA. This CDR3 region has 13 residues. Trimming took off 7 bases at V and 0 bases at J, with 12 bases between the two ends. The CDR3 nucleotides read TGCAGCGCAACCGACAGAATGAACACTGAAGCTTTCTTT. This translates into CSATDRMNTEAFF.